The rows below give T cell receptor beta chains drawn from one sample of a study of T cells in Graves' hyperthyroidism and ophthalmopathy. TCRdb re-derived calls from the multiplex PCR reads in MiXCR, one entry per CDR3 protein. The repertoire includes about 250,000 distinct CDR3 sequences, nearly 15% of them detected once, and about 33% sits in the top ten. Sequencing was done on a sample of blood. These receptors were taken from a woman aged 50 to 60 with Graves' hyperthyroidism that later progressed to Graves' ophthalmopathy. The CDR3 runs from the conserved cysteine through the conserved F or W. Fields, in order: clone size, V gene, D gene, J gene, CDR3 DNA, CDR3 protein. D genes are given only for firm matches. Only part of the rows carry a size: once, few, many, or a class if the clone is expanded.

size: many
V: TRBV28
D: TRBD1
J: TRBJ2-7
DNA: TGTGCCAGCAGTTTAGTTGACAGGGTCTACGAGCAGTACTTC
CDR3: CASSLVDRVYEQYF

size: .
V: TRBV10-3
D: TRBD1
J: TRBJ1-2
DNA: TGTGCCATCAGTGGCGGCACCGGGACAGGGGGCTACTATGGCTACACCTTC
CDR3: CAISGGTGTGGYYGYTF

size: many
V: TRBV27
D: .
J: TRBJ2-7
DNA: TGTGCCTCCGCGGGCTCTCTCCCCGAGCAGTACTTC
CDR3: CASAGSLPEQYF

size: many
V: TRBV5-1
D: TRBD1
J: TRBJ2-3
DNA: TGCGCCAGCAGACCCGGACAGGGGACAGATACGCAGTATTTT
CDR3: CASRPGQGTDTQYF

size: many
V: TRBV5-1
D: .
J: TRBJ2-7
DNA: TGCGCCAGCAGCTTGGGAGAGAGGGGGTACGAGCAGTACTTC
CDR3: CASSLGERGYEQYF

size: .
V: TRBV27
D: TRBD1
J: TRBJ1-2
DNA: TGTGCCAGCAGAATGGACAGGGGAGGGGGGCTCACCTTC
CDR3: CASRMDRGGGLTF

size: .
V: TRBV4-1
D: .
J: TRBJ1-1
DNA: TGCGCCAGCAGCCAAGAGGTGGGGAAAACCACTGAAGCTTTCTTT
CDR3: CASSQEVGKTTEAFF

size: once
V: TRBV28
D: .
J: TRBJ2-7
DNA: TGTGCCAGCAGTTCTCGTCTCTACGAGCAGTACTTC
CDR3: CASSSRLYEQYF

size: many
V: TRBV2
D: TRBD2
J: TRBJ2-1
DNA: TGTGCCAGCAGTGAAGCGCCGGGGGGTTCCTACAATGAGCAGTTCTTC
CDR3: CASSEAPGGSYNEQFF

size: few
V: TRBV29-1
D: TRBD1
J: TRBJ2-7
DNA: TGCAGCGTTGGCGTTTGGACAGGGAGTTACGAGCAGTACTTC
CDR3: CSVGVWTGSYEQYF

size: once
V: TRBV11-2
D: TRBD2
J: TRBJ2-1
DNA: TGTGCCAGCAGCACCCCCGGGACTAGCGGCTACTCCTACAATGAGCAGTTCTTC
CDR3: CASSTPGTSGYSYNEQFF

size: many
V: TRBV3-1
D: .
J: TRBJ2-5
DNA: TGTGCCAGCAGCCTCCCCCAAGAGACCCAGTACTTC
CDR3: CASSLPQETQYF

size: .
V: TRBV3-1
D: .
J: TRBJ2-7
DNA: TGTGCCAACAGCCAGGACACAGGGACCGAGCAGTACTTC
CDR3: CANSQDTGTEQYF

size: .
V: TRBV10-3
D: TRBD1
J: TRBJ1-4
DNA: TGTGCCATCAGTGGGGACAGGTCTTCTGCAACTAATGAAAAACTGTTTTTT
CDR3: CAISGDRSSATNEKLFF

size: many
V: TRBV20-1
D: TRBD1
J: TRBJ2-7
DNA: TGCAGTGCTGCCGGGACAGGGGGGTTCTCCTACGAGCAGTACTTC
CDR3: CSAAGTGGFSYEQYF

size: .
V: TRBV30
D: .
J: TRBJ2-2
DNA: TGTGCCTGGAGTGTATCGTTGAACACCGGGGAGCTGTTTTTT
CDR3: CAWSVSLNTGELFF

size: few
V: TRBV19
D: .
J: TRBJ2-1
DNA: TGTGCCAGTAGCGTCCCAGAGCGGAGACCCCTCTACAATGAGCAGTTCTTC
CDR3: CASSVPERRPLYNEQFF

size: many
V: TRBV2
D: TRBD1
J: TRBJ2-7
DNA: TGTGCCAGCAGTGTGTTAGGGGGCGACGCATCCTACGAGCAGTACTTC
CDR3: CASSVLGGDASYEQYF

size: many
V: TRBV27
D: TRBD1
J: TRBJ1-1
DNA: TGTGCCAGCAAGGGACAGTTTAATGAAGCTTTCTTT
CDR3: CASKGQFNEAFF

size: many
V: TRBV24-1
D: TRBD2
J: TRBJ2-5
DNA: TGTGCCACCAGTGCTCGGGGGGAATGGGACTCGACCCAGTACTTC
CDR3: CATSARGEWDSTQYF

size: many
V: TRBV20-1
D: TRBD1
J: TRBJ1-1
DNA: TGCAGTGCTAGTCGACAGGGGGCAAACACTGAAGCTTTCTTT
CDR3: CSASRQGANTEAFF

size: many
V: TRBV27
D: .
J: TRBJ1-1
DNA: TGTGCCAGCAGTCTTCGGGGAGGGCGCACTGAAGCTTTCTTT
CDR3: CASSLRGGRTEAFF

size: many
V: TRBV10-3
D: TRBD1
J: TRBJ2-5
DNA: TGTGCCATCAGTACGACAGGGGAGGAGACCCAGTACTTC
CDR3: CAISTTGEETQYF

size: many
V: TRBV12-3/TRBV12-4
D: TRBD2
J: TRBJ2-5
DNA: TGTGCCAGCAGCTTAGCGGGAGGACAAGAGACCCAGTACTTC
CDR3: CASSLAGGQETQYF

size: many
V: TRBV12-3/TRBV12-4
D: .
J: TRBJ1-2
DNA: TGTGCCAGCAGTTTAGCGGGGTGGGGCGACACCTTC
CDR3: CASSLAGWGDTF

size: many
V: TRBV28
D: .
J: TRBJ1-1
DNA: TGTGCCAGCAGCCCCGCCGGGGCCAAGGGGAACACTGAAGCTTTCTTT
CDR3: CASSPAGAKGNTEAFF

size: many
V: TRBV20-1
D: TRBD2
J: TRBJ2-7
DNA: TGCAGTGCTCGAGGGACTAGCGGGAGGTTCGAGCAGTACTTC
CDR3: CSARGTSGRFEQYF

size: many
V: TRBV27
D: TRBD1
J: TRBJ1-5
DNA: TGTGCCAGCAGTTCCTCCACCGACAGGGTTGGCAATCAGCCCCAGCATTTT
CDR3: CASSSSTDRVGNQPQHF

size: many
V: TRBV5-1
D: .
J: TRBJ2-1
DNA: TGCGCCAGCAGCATTCCTAGCGATGAGCAGTTCTTC
CDR3: CASSIPSDEQFF

size: many
V: TRBV11-2
D: .
J: TRBJ2-1
DNA: TGTGCCAGCAGCTACACCCGAGCCTTCGGTGAGCAGTTCTTC
CDR3: CASSYTRAFGEQFF

size: many
V: TRBV20-1
D: TRBD1
J: TRBJ1-2
DNA: TGCAGTGCTCATAGAAGGGACAGGGAGAAAGGCTACACCTTC
CDR3: CSAHRRDREKGYTF

size: many
V: TRBV5-6
D: TRBD1
J: TRBJ1-1
DNA: TGTGCCAGCAGCTTGGACAGGGGCGCTTCGGGGACTGAAGCTTTCTTT
CDR3: CASSLDRGASGTEAFF